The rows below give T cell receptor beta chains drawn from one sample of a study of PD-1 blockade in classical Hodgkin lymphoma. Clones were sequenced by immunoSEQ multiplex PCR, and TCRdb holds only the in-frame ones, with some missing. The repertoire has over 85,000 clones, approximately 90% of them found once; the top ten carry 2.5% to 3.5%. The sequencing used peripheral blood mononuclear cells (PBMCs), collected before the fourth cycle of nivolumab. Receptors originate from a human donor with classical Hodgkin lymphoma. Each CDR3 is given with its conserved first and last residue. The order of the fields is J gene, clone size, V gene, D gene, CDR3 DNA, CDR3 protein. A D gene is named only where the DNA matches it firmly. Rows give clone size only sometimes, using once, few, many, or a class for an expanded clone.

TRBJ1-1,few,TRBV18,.,TGTGCCAGCTCACCTTCGATCAGGGACACTGAAGCTTTCTTT,CASSPSIRDTEAFF
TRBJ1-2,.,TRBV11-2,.,TGTGCCAGCAGCCCTGGGCCCGGGACGGCCTCGTTC,CASSPGPGTASF
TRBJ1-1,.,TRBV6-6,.,TGTGCCAGCAGTTATCAGACAGCTCGGAACACTGAAGCTTTCTTT,CASSYQTARNTEAFF
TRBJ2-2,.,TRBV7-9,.,TGTGCCAGCAGCTTACTTACAGGGTACACCGGGGAGCTGTTTTTT,CASSLLTGYTGELFF
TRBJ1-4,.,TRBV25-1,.,TGTGCCAGCAGTAGACCGTCCGGGGTTCCAATGATGGAAACTGTTTTT,CASSRPSGVPMMETVF
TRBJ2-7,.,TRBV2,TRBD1,TGTGCCAGCAGCGCACGCGACAGGGCCCCCCCCAAGCAGTACTTC,CASSARDRAPPKQYF
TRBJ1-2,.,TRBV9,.,TGTGCCAGCAGCTCCCAGACAGGTGAGCCTACTTATGGCTACACCTTC,CASSSQTGEPTYGYTF
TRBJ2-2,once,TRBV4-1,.,TGCGCCAGCAGCCAGTTGTCGGGACAGAACACCGGGGAGCTGTTTTTT,CASSQLSGQNTGELFF
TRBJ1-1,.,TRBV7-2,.,TGTGCCAGCAGCTTAGACCCTTACAGGATTGAAGCTTTCTTT,CASSLDPYRIEAFF
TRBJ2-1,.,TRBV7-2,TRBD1,TGTGCCAGCAGCTTCGTCAGACAGGGCAATGAGCAGTTCTTC,CASSFVRQGNEQFF
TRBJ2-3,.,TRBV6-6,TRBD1,TGTGCCAGCAGCCCCGGACAGGTCTTAAGCACAGATACGCAGTATTTT,CASSPGQVLSTDTQYF
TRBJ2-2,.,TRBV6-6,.,TGTGCCAGCAGTTACCCAGCCCGCGCGAACACCGGGGAGCTGTTTTTT,CASSYPARANTGELFF
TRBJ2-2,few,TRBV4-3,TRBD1,TGCGCCAGTACAGGGGTCACCGGGGAGCTGTTTTTT,CASTGVTGELFF
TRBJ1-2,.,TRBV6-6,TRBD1,TGTGCCAGCAGTAGAACTGGGACAGGGGCTAACTATGGCTACACCTTC,CASSRTGTGANYGYTF
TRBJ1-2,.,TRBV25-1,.,TGTGCCAGCAGTGCGACAGTGAGCTATGGCTACACCTTC,CASSATVSYGYTF
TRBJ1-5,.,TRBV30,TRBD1,TGTGCCTGGATGGGACAGGGGGCTCATAGCAATCAGCCCCAGCATTTT,CAWMGQGAHSNQPQHF
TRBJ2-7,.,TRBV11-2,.,TGTGCCAGCAGCTTAGCAGGAAAGAGACAGGCTTTTACCTACGAGCAGTACTTC,CASSLAGKRQAFTYEQYF
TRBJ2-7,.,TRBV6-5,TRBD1,TGTGCCAGCAGTAGAGACAGGGTCTACGAGCAGTACTTC,CASSRDRVYEQYF
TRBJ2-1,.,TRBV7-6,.,TGTGCCAGCAGCTTGGGAGGGGGCTCCTACAATGAGCAGTTCTTC,CASSLGGGSYNEQFF
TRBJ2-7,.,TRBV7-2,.,TGTGCCAGCAGCTTAGGAGGGGCGGGCGTCCCCTACGAGCAGTACTTC,CASSLGGAGVPYEQYF
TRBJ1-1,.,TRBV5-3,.,TGTGCCAGAAGCCACCGCACAGGCTCAAACACTGAAGCTTTCTTT,CARSHRTGSNTEAFF
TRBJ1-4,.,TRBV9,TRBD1,TGTGCCAGCAGCCAAGGACAGGAAAATGAAAAACTGTTTTTT,CASSQGQENEKLFF
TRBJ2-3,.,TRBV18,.,TGTGCCAGCTCACCCACTTCGCGGCCGGTGAGCACAGATACGCAGTATTTT,CASSPTSRPVSTDTQYF
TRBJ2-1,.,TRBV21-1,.,TGTGCCAGCAGCAACCAGGTACGGCGGGGGGAGCTCTCGGGCTCCTACAATGAGCAGTTCTTC,CASSNQVRRGELSGSYNEQFF
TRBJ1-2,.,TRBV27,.,.,CASRPGVGVGNCTF